This entry describes one T cell receptor (beta chain). This receptor's antigen is unknown. No much larger clone is present one base from it, and per-base qualities are unavailable. This record comes from a study of blood T cell repertoires in COVID-19 (dated by TCRdb to about 2020). As for the study more broadly: Samples from collaborators originated in the United States, Italy and Spain and spanned both the acute and convalescent phases of COVID-19. The material from the prospective study consisted of cDNA or gDNA derived from T cells, B-cell-depleted T cells, or PBMCs. Deeply sampled blood TCRbeta repertoires from subjects exposed to, actively infected with, or recovered from COVID-19 were included in the dataset. A freely available public database, intended as a resource for researchers studying the immune response to SARS-CoV-2, is where the repertoires were released. The samples were drawn from two sources: the first 160 participants of the ongoing ImmuneRACE study, and 1,000 to 1,500 subjects contributed by 6 global collaborators. The sample metadata nearly always contained a de-identified subject ID, COVID-19 status, age in years and sex. Where available, HLA class I and class II types were taken from metadata supplied by the sample provider and were not determined by assay-based typing. Paper-wide results and their limitations: How much clinical and demographic metadata was included differed by source and by participant, and the metadata was provided uncurated.

Via the germline V gene (reference sequence), CDR1 is SEHNR and CDR2 FQNEAQ. V was cut back by 5 bases and J by 11 bases, leaving a gap of 22 bases between them. The CDR3 measures 15 amino acids from cysteine to phenylalanine. The entry retains the CDR3 DNA only, 45 bases that are in frame from base 1. TCRbeta CDR3 regions were amplified from genomic DNA by means of the immunoSEQ Assay, a bias-controlled multiplex PCR. The study's own analysis went as follows. Nucleated cell counts per sample were estimated from amplification of reference gene primers within the assay. To quantify the absolute abundance of each unique TCRbeta CDR3 rearrangement, sequence reads were collapsed and filtered. For each sample, productive Simpson clonality was calculated by taking the square root of Simpson's diversity index across productive rearrangements. In its TCRdb copy, this immuneACCESS table keeps in-frame sequences only and misses some clones. Where compared with another copy, unresolved V genes explain less than half of these, and the others have no known cause. V and J calls and clone size come straight from that table; D and trimming were deduced from the DNA. This sample comprises tens of thousands of clones, 85% to 90% of them detected only once. The ten largest clonotypes hold 25% to 35% of the sample.

Each collaborating institution followed its own protocols to collect whole blood in K2EDTA tubes. For TCRbeta analysis, collaborators shipped samples in one of three forms: frozen whole blood, isolated PBMCs, or DNA extracted from either of those sample types. The rearrangement joined TRBV7-9 to TRBJ1-3; TRBD1 is a weak D gene call, 5 bases matching. The clonotype originates from a human donor in a cohort sampled during active COVID-19. The sample comprised peripheral blood. Read as DNA, the sequence is TGTGCCAGCAGCCCAGCGGGGACCCAAGGGGTTGCCATATATTTT. This yields the protein CASSPAGTQGVAIYF.